These 11 T cell receptor beta chains originate from one sample sequenced in a study of T cells in narcolepsy. Clones were read by immunoSEQ multiplex PCR, and TCRdb kept only the in-frame ones, dropping some. The sample shows approximately 35,000 clones, roughly 80% of them seen only once. Source material: memory (CD45RA-) CD4+ T cells from blood. The origin of the receptors is a human donor in good health.

The chain recombines TRBV28 with TRBJ1-4; D is uncertain. V was clipped by 2 bases and J by 8 bases, with 3 bases between them. Germline-derived CDR1 and CDR2 are MDHEN and SYDVKM. The CDR3 loop spans 11 amino acids. The CDR3 here is CASSLGEKLFF. CDR3 sequence (DNA): TGTGCCAGCAGTTTAGGGGAAAAACTGTTTTTT.

The chain uses TRBV4-1 and TRBJ1-3; D ambiguous. The CDR3 spans 16 residues. CDR1 and CDR2 (germline): MGHRA, YSYEKL. The germline V and J ends were trimmed by 2 bases and 4 bases, with 15 bases remaining between them. The CDR3 nucleotides are TGCGCCAGCAGCCAAATGGGATGGACTCCCGGAAACACCATATATTTT. Translation: CASSQMGWTPGNTIYF.

The chain employs TRBV5-4 and TRBJ2-7, with a tentative D call TRBD1 (6 bases). The CDR3 runs 13 residues. CDR1 and CDR2 (germline): SGHNT, YYREEE (reference sequence). V lost 4 bases, J lost 5 bases, and 13 bases lay in between. CDR3 bases: TGTGCCAGCAGCGTGGACAGATCAAACGAGCAGTACTTC. This codes for CASSVDRSNEQYF.

The chain links TRBV7-6 to TRBJ2-5; 16 bases align to TRBD2. The length of the CDR3 is 16 residues. After removal of 5 bases from V and 4 bases from J, the junction contained 4 bases not matched to a gene. CDR1 SGHVS and CDR2 FNYEAQ come from the germline V gene. This chain's CDR3 is CASSTGTSGRAETQYF. The DNA of the CDR3 is TGTGCCAGCAGCACAGGGACTAGCGGGAGGGCAGAGACCCAGTACTTC.

The V and J genes are TRBV27 and TRBJ1-5, with D possibly being TRBD1 (6 bases). The ends were cut back, 1 base at V and 7 bases at J, with 14 bases in the middle. This CDR3 has 15 residues. Germline lookup yields CDR1 MNHEY and CDR2 SMNVEV (reference sequence). This CDR3 reads CASSLLGTGRQPQHF. CDR3 sequence (DNA): TGTGCCAGCAGTTTATTAGGAACAGGGCGGCAGCCCCAGCATTTT.

The V and J genes are TRBV19 and TRBJ1-2; no clear D gene. The CDR3 is 12 residues long. The V gene lost 4 bases and the J gene lost 6 bases, with 9 bases spanning the gap. The germline gives CDR1 LNHDA, CDR2 SQIVND (reference sequence). The chain's CDR3 is CASSTRGDGYTF. The CDR3 DNA sequence: TGTGCCAGTAGTACCCGGGGAGATGGCTACACCTTC.

The CDR3: CASSRDRGLSGELFF. CDR3 bases: TGTGCCAGCAGCAGGGACAGGGGGCTATCCGGGGAGCTGTTTTTT. V usage is TRBV6-5 and J usage is TRBJ2-2, with 12 bases that match TRBD1. This CDR3 contains 15 residues. Trimming took 6 bases from V and 6 from J; bases not matched to a gene: 5. Germline loops: CDR1 MNHEY, CDR2 SVGAGI.

The gene calls are TRBV7-8 and TRBJ2-1; D remains unclear. Trimming took 0 bases from V and 9 from J, leaving 6 bases between them. Germline-derived CDR1 and CDR2 are SGHVS and FQNEAQ. This CDR3 is 12 amino acids long. DNA for the CDR3: TGTGCCAGCAGCTTAGCGAGAAGTGAGCAGTTCTTC. Amino acids: CASSLARSEQFF.

The V gene is TRBV5-6, the J gene TRBJ2-5; D perhaps matches TRBD2 (6 bases). Trimming took 5 bases from V and 0 from J, leaving 20 bases between them. The CDR3 consists of 17 residues. Germline CDR1 reads SGHDT; CDR2 reads YYEEEE. DNA for the CDR3: TGTGCCAGCAGTAGGGTTTACTCCGGGGGTTACCAAGAGACCCAGTACTTC. This gives the protein CASSRVYSGGYQETQYF. Filled out from reference TRBV5-6 and TRBJ2-5, the complete variable domain reads DAGVTQSPTHLIKTRGQQVTLRCSPKSGHDTVSWYQQALGQGPQFIFQYYEEEERQRGNFPDRFSGHQFPNYSSELNVNALLLGDSALYLCASSRVYSGGYQETQYFGPGTRLLVL.

This clone occurred once. This chain links TRBV7-2 with TRBJ2-7; TRBD1 aligns across 7 bases. There are 15 residues in the CDR3. J lost 3 bases, V lost 2 bases, and 7 bases had no gene match. Germline V CDR1 and CDR2: SGHTA, FQGNSA. The CDR3 sequence: CASSLSWDSDYEQYF. The CDR3 DNA sequence: TGTGCCAGCAGCTTAAGCTGGGACAGCGACTACGAGCAGTACTTC.

V is TRBV18 and J is TRBJ2-6, with a tentative D call TRBD1 (6 bases). Between the trimmed V and J ends, which lost 2 bases and 1 base, there was a span of 9 bases. The CDR3 loop spans 16 amino acids. Germline assignment: CDR1 KGHSH and CDR2 LQKENI. The CDR3 spells CASSPVGASGANVLTF. The CDR3 DNA sequence: TGTGCCAGCTCACCAGTGGGGGCTTCTGGGGCCAACGTCCTGACTTTC.